These T cell receptor beta chains were read from a single sample in a study of blood T cell repertoires in COVID-19. Method: immunoSEQ multiplex PCR; TCRdb's copy keeps in-frame clones and lacks some. This table holds roughly 150,000 clones, about 86% found once. Sequenced: peripheral blood. The receptors come from a woman in her 70s with COVID-19, enrolled during active disease. The CDR3 runs from the conserved cysteine through the conserved F or W. The order of the fields is V gene, D gene, clone size, J gene, CDR3 DNA, CDR3 protein. D genes are given only for firm matches. A clone size is listed for some rows: how often the clone was seen (once, few, many), or a class if it is expanded.

TRBV30	-	once	TRBJ1-2	TGTGCCTGGAGTGTACGGGCGGGAGGATATGGCTACACCTTC	CAWSVRAGGYGYTF
TRBV15	-	-	TRBJ1-4	TGTGCCACCAGCAGATCGACAGCAACTAATGAAAAACTGTTTTTT	CATSRSTATNEKLFF
TRBV7-7	-	-	TRBJ2-2	TGTGCCAGCAGCCGGAGGAACACCGGGGAGCTGTTTTTT	CASSRRNTGELFF
TRBV5-1	TRBD2	-	TRBJ2-3	TGCGCCAGCAGTTCTAGCGGGGGGCGCACAGATACGCAGTATTTT	CASSSSGGRTDTQYF
TRBV9	TRBD1	-	TRBJ2-7	TGTGCCAGCAGCCCCTTGGGACAGGGTGGATACGAGCAGTACTTC	CASSPLGQGGYEQYF
TRBV10-3	TRBD1	-	TRBJ1-3	TGTGCCGGCCGTTCGGGGACAGAAAGCCTCTCTGGAAACACCATATATTTT	CAGRSGTESLSGNTIYF
TRBV6-7	-	-	TRBJ2-3	TGTGCCAGCAGTTACCGGGTCCTAGTCGGGGATACGCAGTATTTT	CASSYRVLVGDTQYF
TRBV28	-	-	TRBJ1-2	TGTGCCAGCGGGCGTGGGAGCGGCTATGGCTACACCTTC	CASGRGSGYGYTF
TRBV7-3	-	once	TRBJ1-1	TGTGCCAGCAGCGCTCTCAGGGAAGCTGAAGCTTTCTTT	CASSALREAEAFF
TRBV27	TRBD2	-	TRBJ2-1	TGTGCCAGCAGTCCCCCGGGACTAGCGGGGGGGCCCGAGCAGTTCTTC	CASSPPGLAGGPEQFF
TRBV2	TRBD1	once	TRBJ1-1	TGTGCCAGCAAGGGACAGGGGATCACTGAAGCTTTCTTT	CASKGQGITEAFF
TRBV5-4	TRBD2	-	TRBJ2-5	TGTGCCAGCAGCTTGAAAGCGGGGGGAGAGACCCAGTACTTC	CASSLKAGGETQYF
TRBV15	-	-	TRBJ1-2	TGTGCCACCAGCAGAGATGGGGGGTATCGCTATGGCTACACCTTC	CATSRDGGYRYGYTF
TRBV4-1	TRBD1	-	TRBJ1-4	TGCGCCAGCAGCCTTCGACAGGGCTCTAATGAAAAACTGTTTTTT	CASSLRQGSNEKLFF
TRBV19	-	-	TRBJ1-5	TGTGCCAGTGGTGGGGCCTGGCAGCCCCAGCATTTT	CASGGAWQPQHF
TRBV7-9	-	-	TRBJ2-7	TGTGCCAGCAGCTTAGGGGCTAACGAGCAGTACTTC	CASSLGANEQYF
TRBV5-1	TRBD2	-	TRBJ2-3	TGCGCCAGCAGCTTGGTGACTAGCGGGGGGCCGGGAGATACGCAGTATTTT	CASSLVTSGGPGDTQYF
TRBV7-9	TRBD1	-	TRBJ2-2	TGTGCCAGCAGCTCGGAACCGGGACAGGGGGTCACCGGGGAGCTGTTTTTT	CASSSEPGQGVTGELFF
TRBV7-2	-	-	TRBJ2-7	TGTGCCAGCAGCTTAGATATGACACAAACCTACGAGCAGTACTTC	CASSLDMTQTYEQYF
TRBV28	TRBD2	-	TRBJ2-7	TGTGCCACCCGGGAGACAAGCGGGGCAGAGCAGTACTTC	CATRETSGAEQYF